These 16 T cell receptor beta chains came from one sample sequenced in a study of CD8+ T cells in alopecia areata. Extracted RNA was reverse transcribed into cDNA, the sequencing template. Sequencing used immunoSEQ multiplex PCR; TCRdb keeps in-frame clones, though not all of them. The sample has approximately 210,000 clones; roughly three fifths are singletons. Treatment denoted: oral pan-JAK inhibitor, 5-10 mg twice daily. Sequences were derived from CD4+ T cells sorted from blood, sampled between weeks 49 and 50, from a patient treated with tofacitinib. These receptors all come from a human donor with alopecia areata.

This clone was found once. The gene calls are TRBV29-1 and TRBJ1-4, with 8 bases lining up with TRBD1. The CDR3 contains 15 residues. Per germline, CDR1 SQVTM and CDR2 ANQGSEA. Losses at the gene ends were 3 bases for V and 10 bases for J; bases not matched to a gene: 13. Written as DNA, the CDR3 is TGCAGCGTTGATTCCCAGACAGGGGAACGCGGAAAACTGTTTTTT. Protein product: CSVDSQTGERGKLFF. Together with reference TRBV29-1 and TRBJ1-4, the CDR3 gives the full variable domain: SAVISQKPSRDICQRGTSLTIQCQVDSQVTMMFWYRQQPGQSLTLIATANQGSEATYESGFVIDKFPISRPNLTFSTLTVSNMSPEDSSIYLCSVDSQTGERGKLFFGSGTQLSVL.

The rearrangement uses TRBV9 and TRBJ2-7; TRBD1 matches at 12 bases. The CDR3 spans 15 residues. The V gene end was trimmed by 4 bases and the J gene end by 7 bases; junction bases not matched to a gene: 9. CDR1 is SGDLS, CDR2 YYNGEE, per germline. The CDR3 region is CASSTPGQGAGEQYF. The CDR3 DNA sequence: TGTGCCAGCAGCACGCCGGGACAGGGGGCGGGTGAGCAGTACTTC.

The chain joins TRBV6-5 to TRBJ2-1; D might be TRBD1 (6 bases). V shed 6 bases and J shed 8 bases, with 11 bases lying between them. The germline V gene has CDR1 MNHEY and CDR2 SVGAGI. The CDR3 contains 12 residues. The DNA for the CDR3 is TGTGCCAGCAGCGAACAGGGCCATGAGCAGTTCTTC. Protein sequence: CASSEQGHEQFF.

This clone was counted only a few times. This chain uses TRBV29-1 with TRBJ1-4, with TRBD1 matching over 8 bases. Germline loops: CDR1 SQVTM, CDR2 ANQGSEA. The V gene end was trimmed by 5 bases and the J gene end by 5 bases; junction bases not matched to a gene: 4. This CDR3 has 13 residues. The CDR3 bases are TGCAGCGTTAACAGGGGGAGGAATGAAAAACTGTTTTTT. Translation gives CSVNRGRNEKLFF.

This clone showed up just once. V gene TRBV7-2 combines with J gene TRBJ2-3, with 8 nucleotides matching TRBD1. The CDR3 covers 16 residues. In germline, CDR1 is SGHTA, CDR2 FQGNSA. Trimming removed 5 bases from V and 4 bases from J; junction bases left unmatched: 11. The CDR3 coding sequence is TGTGCCAGCAGCCCAACATCCGGGACAGGTCCAGATACGCAGTATTTT. Amino acids: CASSPTSGTGPDTQYF. The full variable domain, in which reference TRBV7-2 and TRBJ2-3 provide the parts outside the CDR3, is GAGVSQSPSNKVTEKGKDVELRCDPISGHTALYWYRQSLGQGLEFLIYFQGNSAPDKSGLPSDRFSAERTGGSVSTLTIQRTQQEDSAVYLCASSPTSGTGPDTQYFGPGTRLTVL.

The gene calls are TRBV30 and TRBJ2-3; TRBD2 aligns across 11 bases. The CDR3 sequence is 17 residues long. Trimming took 4 bases from V and 3 from J; bases not matched to a gene: 12. The germline V gene encodes CDR1 GTSNPN and CDR2 SVGIG (reference sequence). This CDR3 reads CAWKASGGPTGTDTQYF. The CDR3 bases are TGTGCCTGGAAGGCTAGCGGGGGGCCCACCGGGACAGATACGCAGTATTTT. Together with reference TRBV30 and TRBJ2-3, the CDR3 gives the full variable domain: SQTIHQWPATLVQPVGSPLSLECTVEGTSNPNLYWYRQAAGRGLQLLFYSVGIGQISSEVPQNLSASRPQDRQFILSSKKLLLSDSGFYLCAWKASGGPTGTDTQYFGPGTRLTVL.

The rearrangement uses TRBV25-1 and TRBJ1-6, with D unclear. The CDR3 sequence is 16 residues long. Germline V gene sequence: CDR1 MGHDK, CDR2 SYGVNS. V was trimmed by 8 bases and J by 0 bases, leaving 14 bases between them. This CDR3 reads CASEPIKSSYNSPLHF. The CDR3, as DNA: TGTGCCAGCGAACCGATAAAAAGCTCCTATAATTCACCCCTCCACTTT.

This chain links TRBV29-1 with TRBJ1-4; TRBD1 matches 7 bases. Unmatched junction bases numbered 9, after V lost 7 bases and J lost 7 bases. Germline-derived CDR1 and CDR2 are SQVTM and ANQGSEA. The CDR3 extends over 13 amino acids. In DNA form, the CDR3 reads TGCAGCGGACGACAGGGCGTCGGTGAAAAACTGTTTTTT. Amino acids: CSGRQGVGEKLFF.

The rearrangement uses TRBV4-3 and TRBJ1-4; 9 bases align to TRBD1. The V gene end was trimmed by 4 bases and the J gene end by 7 bases; junction bases not matched to a gene: 4. CDR1 is LGHNA, CDR2 YSLEER, per germline. This CDR3 spans 14 amino acids. The DNA for the CDR3 is TGCGCCAGCAGCCGAGGGGACAGGGCTGAAAAACTGTTTTTT. Translating it yields CASSRGDRAEKLFF.

This clone was detected only a few times. The chain couples TRBV7-2 to TRBJ2-7, with D hard to call. The CDR3 covers 15 residues. Germline loops: CDR1 SGHTA, CDR2 FQGNSA. Trimming removed 5 bases from V and 5 bases from J, with 19 bases in between. The CDR3 here is CASSRVRAQWDEQYF. The CDR3 nucleotides are TGTGCCAGCAGCCGCGTAAGGGCCCAATGGGACGAGCAGTACTTC.

This clone was counted between two and nine times. The rearrangement links TRBV12-5 to TRBJ2-5; the match to TRBD2 covers 7 bases. Germline CDR1 is LGHNT and CDR2 is FRNRAP. This CDR3 is built from 15 residues. V lost 1 base to trimming and J lost 1 base; unmatched junction nucleotides: 3. CDR3 amino acids: CASGLGLAPQETQYF. CDR3 nucleotides: TGTGCTAGTGGTTTGGGACTAGCCCCCCAAGAGACCCAGTACTTC.

This rearrangement joins TRBV7-2 to TRBJ2-3; TRBD1 or TRBD2 may be the D gene (5 bases each). V was shortened by 5 bases and J by 2 bases, with 17 bases between the two germline ends. The germline V gene has CDR1 SGHTA and CDR2 FQGNSA. This CDR3 spans 16 amino acids. CDR3 sequence (DNA): TGTGCCAGCAGCGCCGTAAGGGACCCCCCCACAGATACGCAGTATTTT. This codes for CASSAVRDPPTDTQYF.

This clone has more than one count but fewer than ten. The chain employs TRBV11-2 and TRBJ1-1, with 10 bases aligning to TRBD1. J lost 5 bases, V lost 5 bases, and 5 bases had no gene match. Germline V gene data show CDR1 as SGHAT and CDR2 as FQNNGV. CDR3 length equals 14 residues. The CDR3 spells CASSPTGGRTEAFF. The CDR3 bases are TGTGCCAGCAGCCCGACAGGGGGCAGAACTGAAGCTTTCTTT.

This sequence joins TRBV13 and TRBJ1-2; D is ambiguous. Germline CDR1 reads PRHDT; CDR2 reads FYEKMQ (reference sequence). Trimming took 3 bases from V and 5 from J, leaving 10 bases between them. This CDR3 has 13 residues. CDR3 protein: CASSLNRVYGYTF. The CDR3, as DNA: TGTGCCAGCAGCTTGAACAGAGTATATGGCTACACCTTC.

This clone turned up a few times. The chain joins TRBV6-6 to TRBJ1-2; maybe TRBD1 (5 bases). CDR1 is MNHNY, CDR2 SVGAGI, per germline (reference sequence). This CDR3 is 15 amino acids long. The V and J ends lost 7 bases and 4 bases respectively, with 19 bases between them. This CDR3 reads CASTRILGVSYGYTF. The CDR3 DNA reads as TGTGCCAGCACCCGGATATTGGGGGTGAGCTATGGCTACACCTTC.

Remarks on this clone: This sample also contains other DNA sequences that code for the same CDR3. V and J are TRBV29-1 and TRBJ1-1, with D hard to call. Trimming shortened V by 2 bases and J by 0 bases, and 7 bases separated the two germline ends. CDR1 is SQVTM and CDR2 is ANQGSEA in the germline V gene. The length of the CDR3 is 13 residues. This CDR3 is CSVERRLNTEAFF. In DNA form, the CDR3 reads TGCAGCGTTGAACGGCGGCTGAACACTGAAGCTTTCTTT.